This T cell receptor beta chain is from a study of blood T cells in healthy people across ages. The study's findings and limits: Naive T cell percentage strongly correlated with TCR beta diversity.

Remarks on this clonotype: The antigen remains undetermined. At one end the junction does not follow the germline gene, possibly because of a read error.

With a J-beta primer mix and a sample-barcoded 5' primer, a second PCR ran about 6 to 11 cycles. TCRdb called the 5' RACE reads again in MiXCR, with one record for every CDR3 protein. The data show about 1,400,000 distinct CDR3 sequences, with 35% to 45% seen just once and around 8% held by the top ten. They isolated at least 6 million PBMCs from each sample. CDR3 length equals 15 residues. Germline assignment: CDR1 LGHNA and CDR2 YNFKEQ. The gene calls are TRBV4-2 and TRBJ2-1; TRBD2 agrees at 8 bases. Sequencing was carried out using blood. The source is a young woman in good health. The CDR3: CASSQDGGAYNGQFF. CDR3 sequence (DNA): TGTGCCAGCAGCCAAGACGGGGGGGCGTACAATGGGCAGTTCTTC.